The 20 T cell receptor beta chains below were found in one sample sequenced in a study of cytomegalovirus exposure and HLA in healthy donors (dated by TCRdb to about 2017). The library relied on the immunoSEQ multiplex PCR assay. For the multiplex PCR, a mixture combining 60 forward primers for TCR Vbeta segments and 13 reverse primers for TCR Jbeta segments was used. TCRdb re-hosts the immuneACCESS table, in-frame sequences only. Its copies lack some clones; in the studies checked, an unresolved V gene accounts for under half of them, and the cause for the rest is not known. Counted in this sample were over 150,000 clones; around four fifths of them appeared once. About 2.1% of the sample is taken by the ten largest. Sequenced sample: PBMCs. The receptors were gathered from a woman aged 18-29 years in good health and CMV-seronegative.

With respect to this clone: This same CDR3 is encoded by further DNA sequences in the sample. The J gene is TRBJ2-3, the V gene TRBV5-1; possibly TRBD2 for D (6 bases). The V gene's germline CDR1 is SGHRS and CDR2 YFSETQ. With 4 bases removed from V and 0 bases from J, the gap between germline ends came to 9 bases. CDR3 length: 14 amino acids. CDR3: CASSLGLSTDTQYF. DNA for the CDR3: TGCGCCAGCAGCCTGGGACTTAGCACAGATACGCAGTATTTT.

V gene TRBV7-9 combines with J gene TRBJ1-1; the match to TRBD1 covers 8 bases. This CDR3 has 13 amino acids. Trimming cost V 8 bases and J 4 bases; bases outside gene matches: 6. Per germline, CDR1 SEHNR and CDR2 FQNEAQ (reference sequence). In DNA, the CDR3 is TGTGCCAGCGGCGGACAGGGTGGCACTGAAGCTTTCTTT. Its protein is CASGGQGGTEAFF.

The V gene is TRBV6-6, the J gene TRBJ2-1, with 11 bases lining up with TRBD1. Germline loops: CDR1 MNHNY, CDR2 SVGAGI (reference sequence). CDR3 length equals 14 residues. The J segment lost 7 bases and the V segment lost 6 bases, leaving 5 bases of the junction unmatched. The CDR3 DNA sequence: TGTGCCAGCAGCCGGGACAGGGGGGGTAATGAGCAGTTCTTC. It encodes CASSRDRGGNEQFF.

The chain uses TRBV30 and TRBJ2-3, with D maybe TRBD1 (5 bases). This CDR3 has 13 residues. V lost 2 bases to trimming and J lost 6 bases, with 12 bases between them. CDR1 is GTSNPN and CDR2 is SVGIG in the germline V gene (reference sequence). The CDR3 loop reads CAWSLSGSDTQYF. CDR3 nucleotide sequence: TGTGCCTGGAGTCTTTCAGGGTCCGATACGCAGTATTTT.

The J gene is TRBJ2-3, the V gene TRBV5-6; TRBD1 matches 7 bases. V gave up 3 bases and J gave up 1 base; unmatched junction bases: 8. In germline, CDR1 is SGHDT, CDR2 YYEEEE. This CDR3 comprises 16 residues. CDR3 sequence reads: CASSSYDRAGTDTQYF. The CDR3 bases are TGTGCCAGCAGCTCATACGACAGGGCCGGCACAGATACGCAGTATTTT. Based on the CDR3 plus reference TRBV5-6 and TRBJ2-3, the full variable domain is DAGVTQSPTHLIKTRGQQVTLRCSPKSGHDTVSWYQQALGQGPQFIFQYYEEEERQRGNFPDRFSGHQFPNYSSELNVNALLLGDSALYLCASSSYDRAGTDTQYFGPGTRLTVL.

V and J are TRBV6-1 and TRBJ1-2, with TRBD1 matching over 10 bases. The CDR3 totals 14 residues. Germline assignment: CDR1 MNHNS and CDR2 SASEGT. The V and J ends lost 10 bases and 6 bases, in that order; junction bases with no gene match: 11. The CDR3 DNA sequence: TGTGCCAACCGACAGGGGGCAGCGCGCAATGGCTACACCTTC. Its translation is CANRQGAARNGYTF.

J is TRBJ2-3 and V is TRBV27, with 7 bases fitting TRBD2. CDR1 and CDR2 from the germline V gene are MNHEY and SMNVEV (reference sequence). The junction had 11 bases not matched to a gene; V was cut back by 3 bases and J by 2 bases. The CDR3 totals 17 residues. The CDR3 sequence is CASSFRLVAGLTDTQYF. CDR3 in DNA: TGTGCCAGCAGTTTCAGATTGGTAGCGGGCCTCACAGATACGCAGTATTTT.

The chain recombines TRBV7-3 with TRBJ1-1; D not certain. Trimming stripped 6 bases from V and 7 bases from J, with 9 bases between. This CDR3 comprises 11 residues. CDR1 and CDR2 (germline): SGHTA, FQGTGA. The CDR3: CASSSGGEAFF. The DNA of the CDR3 is TGTGCCAGCAGTTCCGGCGGTGAAGCTTTCTTT.

This chain uses TRBV5-4 with TRBJ2-7; the D gene is possibly TRBD1 (6 bases). Germline V lookup: CDR1 SGHNT, CDR2 YYREEE (reference sequence). V dropped 1 base and J dropped 5 bases, with 10 bases sitting between them. CDR3 size: 13 residues. CDR3 residues: CASSLQGLNEQYF. In DNA form, the CDR3 reads TGTGCCAGCAGCTTGCAGGGGCTCAACGAGCAGTACTTC. Full variable domain (outside the CDR3, taken from reference TRBV5-4 and TRBJ2-7): ETGVTQSPTHLIKTRGQQVTLRCSSQSGHNTVSWYQQALGQGPQFIFQYYREEENGRGNFPPRFSGLQFPNYSSELNVNALELDDSALYLCASSLQGLNEQYFGPGTRLTVT.

CDR3 in amino acids: CASSYGGAVGTDTQYF. CDR3 coding DNA: TGTGCCAGCAGTTACGGGGGGGCCGTCGGCACAGATACGCAGTATTTT. This chain uses TRBV6-5 with TRBJ2-3, with D maybe TRBD2 (7 bases). This CDR3 comprises 16 residues. The germline gives CDR1 MNHEY, CDR2 SVGAGI. Trimming shortened V by 2 bases and J by 1 base, and 13 bases separated the two germline ends.

The chain recombines TRBV21-1 with TRBJ2-7; TRBD2, the D gene given by the table, was not confirmed from the DNA. TRBV21-1 is deemed a pseudogene. CDR3 length: 14 amino acids. The CDR3 reads CASSKRVRSYEQYF. CDR3 nucleotides: TGTGCCAGCAGCAAGCGGGTTCGATCCTACGAGCAGTACTTC.

The V gene is TRBV19, the J gene TRBJ1-5; D unresolved. Germline V gives CDR1 LNHDA, CDR2 SQIVND (reference sequence). This CDR3 is built from 13 residues. Trimming shortened V by 2 bases and J by 7 bases, and 9 bases separated the two germline ends. In nucleotides, the CDR3 is TGTGCCAGTAGTATACCCCCAGGACAGCCCCAGCATTTT. Translation gives CASSIPPGQPQHF.

The chain carries TRBV25-1 and TRBJ2-7, with 10 positions matching TRBD2. The CDR3 is 16 amino acids. The V segment lost 7 bases and the J segment 2 bases; nucleotides outside the gene matches: 11. The germline gives CDR1 MGHDK, CDR2 SYGVNS. The CDR3 bases are TGTGCCAGCAACCCGCCCGGGACTAGCGAAACCTACGAGCAGTACTTC. It is translated as CASNPPGTSETYEQYF.

The chain recombines TRBV27 with TRBJ1-1, with D tentatively TRBD1 (6 bases). V gave up 8 bases and J gave up 6 bases, with 22 bases separating them. Germline values: CDR1 MNHEY, CDR2 SMNVEV (reference sequence). CDR3 length equals 15 residues. The CDR3 coding sequence is TGTGCCAGCTCTGTCAGAGCTCAGGGGTATCCTGAAGCTTTCTTT. Encoded protein: CASSVRAQGYPEAFF.

This clone was detected only a few times. V usage is TRBV25-1 and J usage is TRBJ2-1; D unresolved. This CDR3 is 10 amino acids long. Germline V gives CDR1 MGHDK, CDR2 SYGVNS. V lost 8 bases to trimming and J lost 6 bases, with 5 bases between them. CDR3 coding DNA: TGTGCCAGCGGGCCCAATGAGCAGTTCTTC. Encoded protein: CASGPNEQFF.

The J gene is TRBJ2-7, the V gene TRBV10-3; D is perhaps TRBD1 (6 bases). The V gene's germline CDR1 is ENHRY and CDR2 SYGVKD. This CDR3 spans 13 amino acids. Trimming removed 6 bases at V and 7 bases at J, with 16 bases between. This chain's CDR3 is CAISPAGEYEQYF. CDR3 DNA sequence: TGTGCCATCAGCCCGGCAGGGGAGTATGAGCAGTACTTC.

This clone was detected a few times. This chain joins TRBV29-1 and TRBJ2-3; 8 nucleotides agree with TRBD2. Trimming took 0 bases from V and 0 from J; bases not matched to a gene: 8. In germline, CDR1 is SQVTM, CDR2 ANQGSEA. This CDR3 comprises 17 residues. The CDR3 bases are TGCAGCGTTGAAGATAGGACTAGCTCATCTAGCACAGATACGCAGTATTTT. It translates to CSVEDRTSSSSTDTQYF.

The chain employs TRBV15 and TRBJ2-1, with 7 bases identical to TRBD2. The CDR3 has 19 amino acids. J lost 2 bases, V lost 1 base, and 14 bases had no gene match. From germline, CDR1 is LNHNV and CDR2 YYDKDF (reference sequence). CDR3 amino acids: CATSRVPMLGAGAYNEQFF. DNA of the CDR3: TGTGCCACCAGCAGAGTGCCGATGTTGGGCGCGGGGGCCTACAATGAGCAGTTCTTC.

The V call is TRBV5-4, the J call TRBJ1-2, with a tentative D call TRBD1 (5 bases). Trimming left V 0 bases short and J 5 bases short, with 8 bases between. This CDR3 has 13 amino acids. The germline CDR1 and CDR2 sequences are SGHNT and YYREEE (reference sequence). The CDR3 reads CASSLGGLYGYTF. The CDR3 bases are TGTGCCAGCAGCTTGGGGGGACTATATGGCTACACCTTC.

The CDR3 nucleotides read TGTGCCAGCAGTCCTATGACACAGGGAGCCGTAGCCAAAAACATTCAGTACTTC. Amino acids: CASSPMTQGAVAKNIQYF. V usage is TRBV28 and J usage is TRBJ2-4; the D gene is possibly TRBD1 (6 bases). The ends were cut back, 5 bases at V and 0 bases at J, with 20 bases in the middle. Germline values: CDR1 MDHEN, CDR2 SYDVKM. The CDR3 is 18 residues long.